Listed below are T cell receptor beta chains from one sample, sequenced in a study of cytomegalovirus exposure and HLA in healthy donors. Clones were sequenced by immunoSEQ multiplex PCR, and TCRdb holds only the in-frame ones, with some missing. The data contain 180,000 or so clones, approximately 84% of them singletons. The material sequenced was PBMCs. The receptors were sampled from a girl between 5 and 17 years old in good health and CMV-seropositive. The CDR3 runs from the conserved cysteine through the conserved F or W. A D gene is named only where the DNA matches it firmly. Clone size is shown for a subset of rows, as once, few, many or a class of expanded clone.

d_call: TRBD1; clone_size: -; v_call: TRBV25-1; j_call: TRBJ1-2; cdr3_aa: CASSNTGVYGYAF; cdr3_nt: TGTGCCAGCAGTAACACAGGGGTCTATGGCTACGCCTTC
d_call: TRBD1; clone_size: -; v_call: TRBV7-6; j_call: TRBJ1-2; cdr3_aa: CASSEGQTYGYTF; cdr3_nt: TGTGCCAGCAGCGAGGGACAGACCTATGGCTACACCTTC
d_call: -; clone_size: -; v_call: TRBV6-6; j_call: TRBJ1-1; cdr3_aa: CASSYQTEAFF; cdr3_nt: TGTGCCAGCAGTTATCAGACTGAAGCTTTCTTT
d_call: -; clone_size: -; v_call: TRBV5-1; j_call: TRBJ2-7; cdr3_aa: CASSVTGREQYF; cdr3_nt: TGCGCCAGCAGCGTCACAGGGCGGGAGCAGTACTTC
d_call: -; clone_size: -; v_call: TRBV6-5; j_call: TRBJ2-1; cdr3_aa: CASSYTRQTLGDEQFF; cdr3_nt: TGTGCCAGCAGTTACACCCGACAGACCCTTGGAGATGAGCAGTTCTTC
d_call: -; clone_size: few; v_call: TRBV9; j_call: TRBJ2-2; cdr3_aa: CASSVASGYSGELFF; cdr3_nt: TGTGCCAGCAGCGTAGCAAGCGGGTACTCCGGGGAGCTGTTTTTT
d_call: -; clone_size: few; v_call: TRBV7-2; j_call: TRBJ2-5; cdr3_aa: CASSWGEAQYF; cdr3_nt: TGTGCCAGCAGCTGGGGGGAGGCCCAGTACTTC
d_call: TRBD1; clone_size: -; v_call: TRBV2; j_call: TRBJ1-4; cdr3_aa: CASSDRGPPTNEKLFF; cdr3_nt: TGTGCCAGCAGTGACAGGGGGCCCCCAACTAATGAAAAACTGTTTTTT
d_call: -; clone_size: -; v_call: TRBV5-1; j_call: TRBJ2-5; cdr3_aa: CASSLVGEETQYF; cdr3_nt: TGCGCCAGCAGCTTGGTGGGAGAAGAGACCCAGTACTTC
d_call: TRBD1; clone_size: -; v_call: TRBV9; j_call: TRBJ2-1; cdr3_aa: CASSATGVHNEQFF; cdr3_nt: TGTGCCAGCAGCGCGACAGGGGTCCACAATGAGCAGTTCTTC
d_call: -; clone_size: -; v_call: TRBV6-5; j_call: TRBJ2-7; cdr3_aa: CASSSNRVGEQYF; cdr3_nt: TGTGCCAGCAGCTCTAACAGGGTGGGCGAGCAGTACTTC
d_call: -; clone_size: -; v_call: TRBV30; j_call: TRBJ1-1; cdr3_aa: CAWSPPRNTEAFF; cdr3_nt: TGTGCCTGGAGTCCCCCCAGGAACACTGAAGCTTTCTTT
d_call: TRBD2; clone_size: -; v_call: TRBV15; j_call: TRBJ2-7; cdr3_aa: CATSRLAGEDHEQYF; cdr3_nt: TGTGCCACCAGCAGACTAGCGGGAGAAGACCACGAGCAGTACTTC
d_call: TRBD2; clone_size: -; v_call: TRBV6-4; j_call: TRBJ2-1; cdr3_aa: CASSGLAGAVNEQFF; cdr3_nt: TGTGCCAGCAGTGGGCTAGCGGGAGCGGTCAATGAGCAGTTCTTC
d_call: -; clone_size: -; v_call: TRBV2; j_call: TRBJ1-4; cdr3_aa: CASRVLEFGEKLFF; cdr3_nt: TGTGCCAGCAGAGTCTTGGAGTTTGGTGAAAAACTGTTTTTT
d_call: TRBD1; clone_size: -; v_call: TRBV27; j_call: TRBJ1-1; cdr3_aa: CASKKGQGFLNIEAFF; cdr3_nt: TGTGCCAGCAAAAAGGGACAGGGCTTTCTGAATATTGAAGCTTTCTTT
d_call: TRBD1; clone_size: -; v_call: TRBV7-9; j_call: TRBJ1-4; cdr3_aa: CASRHRGSNEKLFF; cdr3_nt: TGTGCCAGCAGGCACAGGGGGTCTAATGAAAAACTGTTTTTT
d_call: -; clone_size: -; v_call: TRBV15; j_call: TRBJ2-5; cdr3_aa: CATSRGQGSKETQYF; cdr3_nt: TGTGCCACCAGCAGAGGTCAGGGCTCCAAAGAGACCCAGTACTTC
d_call: -; clone_size: once; v_call: TRBV25-1; j_call: TRBJ2-7; cdr3_aa: CASSEEGRTYEQYF; cdr3_nt: TGTGCCAGCAGTGAAGAGGGCAGGACCTACGAGCAGTACTTC
d_call: -; clone_size: few; v_call: TRBV1; j_call: TRBJ1-2; cdr3_aa: CTSSQESNYGYTF; cdr3_nt: TGCACCAGCAGCCAAGAAAGCAACTATGGCTACACCTTC
d_call: TRBD2; clone_size: -; v_call: TRBV6-6; j_call: TRBJ2-3; cdr3_aa: CASSYVQSSGTDTQYF; cdr3_nt: TGTGCCAGCAGTTACGTTCAGTCTAGCGGTACAGATACGCAGTATTTT
d_call: TRBD1; clone_size: -; v_call: TRBV19; j_call: TRBJ2-7; cdr3_aa: CASSISLTGTGFVKQYF; cdr3_nt: TGTGCCAGTAGTATATCCCTCACCGGGACAGGGTTTGTAAAGCAGTACTTC
d_call: -; clone_size: few; v_call: TRBV4-1; j_call: TRBJ2-7; cdr3_aa: CASSQLSGEQYF; cdr3_nt: TGCGCCAGCAGCCAACTCTCGGGCGAGCAGTACTTC
d_call: -; clone_size: -; v_call: TRBV7-8; j_call: TRBJ1-2; cdr3_aa: CASSLFGGSDGYTF; cdr3_nt: TGTGCCAGCAGCTTGTTCGGAGGATCCGATGGCTACACCTTC
d_call: -; clone_size: -; v_call: TRBV9; j_call: TRBJ2-3; cdr3_aa: CASSADLADTQYF; cdr3_nt: TGTGCCAGCAGCGCCGACCTAGCAGATACGCAGTATTTT
d_call: TRBD2; clone_size: once; v_call: TRBV6-6; j_call: TRBJ2-1; cdr3_aa: CASSYLAGIQFF; cdr3_nt: TGTGCCAGCAGTTACCTAGCGGGAATACAGTTCTTC
d_call: -; clone_size: -; v_call: TRBV6-1; j_call: TRBJ2-7; cdr3_aa: CATDRGNSYEQYF; cdr3_nt: TGTGCCACTGACCGGGGGAACTCCTACGAGCAGTACTTC
d_call: TRBD2; clone_size: -; v_call: TRBV11-2; j_call: TRBJ2-7; cdr3_aa: CASVLGREISHEQYF; cdr3_nt: TGTGCCAGCGTCCTAGGGAGGGAGATTTCCCACGAGCAGTACTTC
d_call: -; clone_size: -; v_call: TRBV27; j_call: TRBJ2-1; cdr3_aa: CASSFTLSDEQFF; cdr3_nt: TGTGCCAGCAGTTTTACCTTAAGCGATGAGCAGTTCTTC
d_call: TRBD2; clone_size: few; v_call: TRBV30; j_call: TRBJ2-7; cdr3_aa: CAWSISGRVDEQYF; cdr3_nt: TGTGCCTGGAGTATTAGCGGGAGGGTGGACGAGCAGTACTTC
d_call: TRBD2; clone_size: -; v_call: TRBV27; j_call: TRBJ2-6; cdr3_aa: CASSWGGRAGANVLTF; cdr3_nt: TGTGCCAGCAGTTGGGGCGGGAGGGCTGGGGCCAACGTCCTGACTTTC
d_call: TRBD2; clone_size: -; v_call: TRBV5-1; j_call: TRBJ2-5; cdr3_aa: CASRNRTSGRQETQYF; cdr3_nt: TGCGCCAGCAGGAATCGGACTAGCGGGCGACAAGAGACCCAGTACTTC
d_call: -; clone_size: -; v_call: TRBV30; j_call: TRBJ2-3; cdr3_aa: CAWSVHPSGEATDTQYF; cdr3_nt: TGTGCCTGGAGTGTACACCCCAGCGGAGAAGCCACAGATACGCAGTATTTT
d_call: -; clone_size: -; v_call: TRBV7-2; j_call: TRBJ2-5; cdr3_aa: CASSLMGGVYETQYF; cdr3_nt: TGTGCCAGCAGCTTAATGGGAGGCGTTTACGAGACCCAGTACTTC
d_call: -; clone_size: -; v_call: TRBV20-1; j_call: TRBJ2-7; cdr3_aa: CSATGSYEQYF; cdr3_nt: TGCAGTGCCACCGGGTCCTACGAGCAGTACTTC
d_call: -; clone_size: -; v_call: TRBV5-4; j_call: TRBJ1-2; cdr3_aa: CASTQLGGQGGGYTF; cdr3_nt: TGTGCCAGCACCCAGCTTGGGGGGCAGGGAGGGGGCTACACCTTC
d_call: -; clone_size: once; v_call: TRBV7-8; j_call: TRBJ1-5; cdr3_aa: CASTQGEAGGQPQHF; cdr3_nt: TGTGCCAGCACCCAAGGTGAGGCTGGGGGGCAGCCCCAGCATTTT
d_call: -; clone_size: -; v_call: TRBV30; j_call: TRBJ2-2; cdr3_aa: CAWSVPTNTGELFF; cdr3_nt: TGTGCCTGGAGTGTTCCCACGAACACCGGGGAGCTGTTTTTT
d_call: -; clone_size: -; v_call: TRBV27; j_call: TRBJ1-1; cdr3_aa: CASSPRGLNTEAFF; cdr3_nt: TGTGCCAGCAGTCCGAGAGGCTTAAACACTGAAGCTTTCTTT
d_call: TRBD2; clone_size: -; v_call: TRBV28; j_call: TRBJ2-5; cdr3_aa: CASSLFLAGGHQYQETQYF; cdr3_nt: TGTGCCAGCAGTTTATTTTTGGCGGGAGGCCACCAGTACCAAGAGACCCAGTACTTC
d_call: TRBD1; clone_size: -; v_call: TRBV6-4; j_call: TRBJ1-2; cdr3_aa: CASSGDRDSYYGYTF; cdr3_nt: TGTGCCAGCAGTGGGGACAGGGACTCCTACTATGGCTACACCTTC
d_call: TRBD1; clone_size: once; v_call: TRBV6-5; j_call: TRBJ1-4; cdr3_aa: CASRLGTGNEKLFF; cdr3_nt: TGTGCCAGCCGCTTGGGGACAGGGAATGAAAAACTGTTTTTT
d_call: -; clone_size: -; v_call: TRBV5-6; j_call: TRBJ1-2; cdr3_aa: CASSLGQGVVGYTF; cdr3_nt: TGTGCCAGCAGCTTGGGCCAGGGTGTGGTTGGCTACACCTTC
d_call: TRBD1; clone_size: -; v_call: TRBV4-1; j_call: TRBJ2-7; cdr3_aa: CASSRTGLYEQYF; cdr3_nt: TGCGCCAGCAGCCGGACAGGCCTCTACGAGCAGTACTTC
d_call: TRBD1; clone_size: -; v_call: TRBV10-3; j_call: TRBJ2-3; cdr3_aa: CAISEPLGQGRPDTQYF; cdr3_nt: TGTGCCATCAGTGAGCCCCTCGGACAGGGGAGGCCAGATACGCAGTATTTT
d_call: -; clone_size: -; v_call: TRBV6-4; j_call: TRBJ1-1; cdr3_aa: CASSDVRGLNTEAFF; cdr3_nt: TGTGCCAGCAGTGACGTAAGGGGCCTGAACACTGAAGCTTTCTTT
d_call: -; clone_size: -; v_call: TRBV25-1; j_call: TRBJ1-1; cdr3_aa: CASSVGAQAFF; cdr3_nt: TGTGCCAGCAGTGTGGGGGCCCAAGCTTTCTTT
d_call: TRBD1; clone_size: few; v_call: TRBV9; j_call: TRBJ1-1; cdr3_aa: CASLPGTGGITEAFF; cdr3_nt: TGTGCCAGCCTCCCCGGGACAGGGGGCATCACTGAAGCTTTCTTT
d_call: TRBD2; clone_size: once; v_call: TRBV13; j_call: TRBJ2-1; cdr3_aa: CASSLLTSGRNNEQFF; cdr3_nt: TGTGCCAGCAGCTTACTGACTAGCGGGAGGAATAATGAGCAGTTCTTC
d_call: -; clone_size: -; v_call: TRBV30; j_call: TRBJ2-6; cdr3_aa: CAWSALPRMANVLTF; cdr3_nt: TGTGCCTGGAGTGCCCTTCCTCGTATGGCCAACGTCCTGACTTTC
d_call: -; clone_size: -; v_call: TRBV11-2; j_call: TRBJ2-7; cdr3_aa: CASSEQGWEQYF; cdr3_nt: TGTGCCAGCAGCGAGCAGGGTTGGGAGCAGTACTTC
d_call: -; clone_size: -; v_call: TRBV28; j_call: TRBJ1-4; cdr3_aa: CASSSFRVQIQREEKLFF; cdr3_nt: TGTGCCAGCAGTTCGTTTCGGGTCCAAATTCAACGGGAGGAAAAACTGTTTTTT
d_call: -; clone_size: few; v_call: TRBV4-3; j_call: TRBJ2-1; cdr3_aa: CASSRNLAGEQFF; cdr3_nt: TGCGCCAGCAGCCGTAACCTAGCTGGTGAGCAGTTCTTC
d_call: TRBD1; clone_size: -; v_call: TRBV7-9; j_call: TRBJ2-1; cdr3_aa: CASSRGQGWELYNEQFF; cdr3_nt: TGTGCCAGCAGTCGAGGACAGGGGTGGGAATTATACAATGAGCAGTTCTTC